These T cell receptor beta chains were read from a single sample in a study of T-cell memory formation after mild COVID-19. TCRdb fed the 5' RACE reads into MiXCR, producing one record per CDR3 protein. This table holds 400,000 to 550,000 distinct CDR3 sequences, around a quarter found once. Sample: PBMCs or a T cell subset sorted from them (not recorded which). The receptors were sampled from an adult woman who had mild COVID-19 (a few samples of this study predate the infection). Cell type and time point are not known. The CDR3 runs from the conserved cysteine through the conserved F or W. The D gene is left open where the match is weak. Part of the rows lack a size; the others show once, few, many or a class for expanded clones.

CDR3nt	CDR3aa	v_gene	abundance	j_gene	d_gene
TGTGCCAGCAGCCAAGATGGGCGCGGGGGGTCCCAGTACTTC	CASSQDGRGGSQYF	TRBV3-1	.	TRBJ2-5	TRBD2
TGTGCCAGCAGCCTACAGGGGGCGCAAAGCGATGAGCAGTTCTTC	CASSLQGAQSDEQFF	TRBV7-2	few	TRBJ2-1	TRBD1
TGTGCCAGCAGCCAACTCAGGACAGATCATAGAAATGAGCAGTTCTTC	CASSQLRTDHRNEQFF	TRBV5-6	few	TRBJ2-1	.
TGTGCCAGTCCGGGGGTCTACGAGCAGTACTTC	CASPGVYEQYF	TRBV6-5	.	TRBJ2-7	.
TGTGCCAGCAGCCCTGAGTTGGGCAGGGATTACTTC	CASSPELGRDYF	TRBV7-9	few	TRBJ2-5	.
TGCGCCAGCAGCTTGGCAGGGGGCTTCGACACTGAAGCTTTCTTT	CASSLAGGFDTEAFF	TRBV5-1	.	TRBJ1-1	TRBD1
TGTGCCAGCAGCCTCACAAGGACTTATGGCTACACCTTC	CASSLTRTYGYTF	TRBV12-3/TRBV12-4	few	TRBJ1-2	.
TGCGCCAGCAGCGGCGGATCAGACTACGAGCAGTACTTC	CASSGGSDYEQYF	TRBV5-1	.	TRBJ2-7	.
TGCGCCAGCAGCTCGCCGGGACAACTCACAGATACGCAGTATTTT	CASSSPGQLTDTQYF	TRBV5-1	many	TRBJ2-3	.
TGTGCCACTAGGCGTCGGGACAGCCCCACAGATACGCAGTATTTT	CATRRRDSPTDTQYF	TRBV24-1	few	TRBJ2-3	TRBD1
TGTGCCAGTAGTCCAACCGGCGCCTGGGGGACTGAAGCTTTCTTT	CASSPTGAWGTEAFF	TRBV19	few	TRBJ1-1	.